Below, 7 T cell receptor beta chains from the same sample are listed, as sequenced in a study of OX40 agonist ivuxolimab in advanced cancers. The method was immunoSEQ multiplex PCR; TCRdb's version includes in-frame clones alone and lacks a portion of them. Among approximately 84,000 clones listed, over 85% were seen once. Sequencing used CD4+ or CD8+ T cells sorted from blood, obtained in a trial of the OX40 agonist ivuxolimab. These receptors all come from an adult with an advanced solid tumor such as melanoma, head and neck, liver or kidney cancer.

J is TRBJ1-6 and V is TRBV11-2; D is possibly TRBD1 (5 bases). The length of the CDR3 is 15 residues. Deletions cut 5 bases from V and 7 bases from J, with 15 bases between. The germline CDR1 and CDR2 sequences are SGHAT and FQNNGV. The CDR3 protein is CASSQGLLGNSPLHF. CDR3 in DNA: TGTGCCAGCAGCCAGGGTCTTCTGGGGAATTCACCCCTCCACTTT. The full variable domain, with the rest looked up from reference TRBV11-2 and TRBJ1-6, is EAGVAQSPRYKIIEKRQSVAFWCNPISGHATLYWYQQILGQGPKLLIQFQNNGVVDDSQLPKDRFSAERLKGVDSTLKIQPAKLEDSAVYLCASSQGLLGNSPLHFGNGTRLTVT.

The rearrangement links TRBV27 to TRBJ1-1, with D unclear. Germline V CDR1 and CDR2: MNHEY, SMNVEV (reference sequence). V lost 6 bases and J lost 1, with 9 bases in between. The CDR3 spans 13 residues. The CDR3 DNA is TGTGCCAGCAGCATCCCGGGGAACACTGAAGCTTTCTTT. Amino acid sequence: CASSIPGNTEAFF.

As for this clone: Other nucleotide sequences from this sample produce the same CDR3. The chain joins TRBV5-1 to TRBJ2-3; no firm D call. Germline CDR1 reads SGHRS; CDR2 reads YFSETQ. CDR3 size: 13 residues. V was trimmed by 1 base and J by 1 base, leaving 4 bases between them. The CDR3 region is CASSLLGTDTQYF. The DNA of the CDR3 is TGCGCCAGCAGCTTGCTCGGCACAGATACGCAGTATTTT.

The chain employs TRBV9 and TRBJ2-5, with TRBD1 as a possible D gene (6 bases). Germline CDR1 reads SGDLS; CDR2 reads YYNGEE. The CDR3 length is 16 residues. V was trimmed by 4 bases and J by 3 bases, leaving 19 bases between them. The CDR3 nucleotides are TGTGCCAGCAGCCGGGCAGGGGCTGGATTAGAAGAGACCCAGTACTTC. This sequence encodes CASSRAGAGLEETQYF.

The chain is built from TRBV30 and TRBJ2-7, with 10 bases fitting TRBD2. J lost 6 bases, V lost 5 bases, and 4 bases had no gene match. The CDR3 length is 12 residues. Germline V gene data show CDR1 as GTSNPN and CDR2 as SVGIG (reference sequence). The CDR3 region has the DNA TGTGCCTGGGATAGCGGGAGGTCCGAGCAGTACTTC. Translated, it gives CAWDSGRSEQYF. Filled out from reference TRBV30 and TRBJ2-7, the complete variable domain reads SQTIHQWPATLVQPVGSPLSLECTVEGTSNPNLYWYRQAAGRGLQLLFYSVGIGQISSEVPQNLSASRPQDRQFILSSKKLLLSDSGFYLCAWDSGRSEQYFGPGTRLTVT.

J is TRBJ1-1 and V is TRBV11-2; the D is unclear. Germline CDR1 SGHAT, CDR2 FQNNGV. Trimming shortened V by 6 bases and J by 5 bases, and 7 bases separated the two germline ends. The CDR3 extends over 11 amino acids. CDR3 sequence: CASRKGTEAFF. The CDR3 DNA sequence: TGTGCCAGCAGGAAAGGTACTGAAGCTTTCTTT.

Regarding this clone: This sample includes further DNA sequences coding for the same CDR3. The chain combines TRBV30 with TRBJ2-2; maybe TRBD1 (5 bases). V was cut by 0 bases and J by 5 bases, with 10 bases left in between. Germline loops: CDR1 GTSNPN, CDR2 SVGIG (reference sequence). This CDR3 is 14 amino acids long. This CDR3 is CAWSVQGGTGELFF. CDR3 nucleotide sequence: TGTGCCTGGAGTGTCCAGGGTGGAACCGGGGAGCTGTTTTTT.